The 24 T cell receptor beta chains given below trace back to one sample, sequenced in a study of sequential checkpoint blockade in melanoma. Treatment noted: randomized to nivolumab then ipilimumab (arm A) or the reverse (arm B). Sequencing used immunoSEQ multiplex PCR; TCRdb keeps in-frame clones, though not all of them. This table holds approximately 1,000 clones, approximately 22% found once. Material: tumor tissue (inferred from file names), obtained from a patient given nivolumab and ipilimumab in sequence. These receptors originate from a human donor with melanoma.

The genes are TRBV14 and TRBJ2-5; a possible D gene is TRBD1 (6 bases). Trimming shortened V by 2 bases and J by 2 bases, and 15 bases separated the two germline ends. The CDR3 is made up of 16 amino acids. CDR1 and CDR2 (germline): SGHDN, FVKESK. DNA for the CDR3: TGTGCCAGCAGCCAATTAGGGGGAAATGGGCAAGAGACCCAGTACTTC. As protein: CASSQLGGNGQETQYF.

V is TRBV18 and J is TRBJ1-2; D unresolved. The CDR3 sequence is 15 residues long. Germline CDR1 and CDR2: KGHSH and LQKENI. Trimming left V 1 base short and J 4 bases short, with 13 bases between. The DNA for the CDR3 is TGTGCCAGCTCACCACAAACAGTCCCTAGCTATGGCTACACCTTC. Translated: CASSPQTVPSYGYTF.

The gene calls are TRBV30 and TRBJ1-2; weak D call: TRBD1 (6 bases). There are 12 residues in the CDR3. Per the germline V gene, CDR1 is GTSNPN and CDR2 is SVGIG (reference sequence). V was shortened by 1 base and J by 6 bases, with 9 bases between the two germline ends. CDR3 DNA: TGTGCCTGGAGTGGAAACAGGGATGGCTACACCTTC. It yields the protein CAWSGNRDGYTF.

V gene TRBV9 combines with J gene TRBJ2-7; 7 bases are a match to TRBD2. The J segment lost 4 bases and the V segment lost 4 bases, leaving 14 bases of the junction unmatched. CDR1 is SGDLS, CDR2 YYNGEE, per germline. The CDR3 runs to 16 residues. CDR3 nucleotides: TGTGCCAGCAGCTTAGGCCTCCAGCGGGAACCATACGAGCAGTACTTC. Translated, it gives CASSLGLQREPYEQYF.

The chain is built from TRBV25-1 and TRBJ2-2; TRBD1 matches at 8 bases. J gave up 2 bases and V 6 bases, and 5 bases lay outside the gene matches. This CDR3 has 15 amino acids. Germline loops: CDR1 MGHDK, CDR2 SYGVNS. The CDR3 loop is CASRLTGANTGELFF. The CDR3 bases are TGTGCCAGCAGGTTGACAGGGGCCAACACCGGGGAGCTGTTTTTT. The full variable domain, rest sourced from reference TRBV25-1 and TRBJ2-2, is EADIYQTPRYLVIGTGKKITLECSQTMGHDKMYWYQQDPGMELHLIHYSYGVNSTEKGDLSSESTVSRIRTEHFPLTLESARPSHTSQYLCASRLTGANTGELFFGEGSRLTVL.

The V call is TRBV6-8, the J call TRBJ2-1; tentative D call: TRBD2 (5 bases). Germline V CDR1 and CDR2: MNHGY, SAAAGT. The CDR3 is 14 residues long. V lost 6 bases and J 4 bases, leaving 13 bases between the germline ends. DNA for the CDR3: TGTGCCAGCAGGGACTTCTCCCCTTACAATGAGCAGTTCTTC. The encoded protein is CASRDFSPYNEQFF.

This clone was observed once. The V gene is TRBV18, the J gene TRBJ2-4; possibly TRBD2 for D (5 bases). The germline V gene encodes CDR1 KGHSH and CDR2 LQKENI. Trimming cost V 6 bases and J 0 bases, with 12 bases left between them. The CDR3 extends over 15 amino acids. This CDR3 is CASSFGVAAKNIQYF. CDR3 in DNA: TGTGCCAGCTCTTTCGGGGTGGCAGCCAAAAACATTCAGTACTTC.

A few counts support this clone. The J gene is TRBJ1-1, the V gene TRBV30, with D unresolved. CDR1 is GTSNPN, CDR2 SVGIG, per germline (reference sequence). This CDR3 has 11 residues. V shed 6 bases and J shed 1 base, with 6 bases lying between them. The CDR3 region is CACTKNTEAFF. CDR3 nucleotide sequence: TGTGCCTGCACGAAGAACACTGAAGCTTTCTTT.

The rearrangement uses TRBV9 and TRBJ2-6; D gene uncertain. CDR3 length equals 15 residues. Germline V lookup: CDR1 SGDLS, CDR2 YYNGEE. Trimming pared 1 base from V and 0 bases from J, leaving 5 bases between. This chain's CDR3 is CASSVRDSGANVLTF. The CDR3 DNA reads as TGTGCCAGCAGCGTAAGGGACTCTGGGGCCAACGTCCTGACTTTC.

The CDR3 reads CASSEQPQGAHGYTF. CDR3 bases: TGTGCCAGCAGTGAACAACCACAGGGGGCGCATGGCTACACCTTC. The chain has TRBV6-7 and TRBJ1-2, with 9 nucleotides matching TRBD1. TRBV6-7 carries the ORF label, with uncertain function. The CDR3 has 15 residues. The J segment lost 6 bases and the V segment lost 5 bases, leaving 10 bases of the junction unmatched.

This clone was observed a few times. The chain has TRBV11-3 and TRBJ1-6; TRBD1 is a possible D gene (5 bases). The CDR3 is 14 residues long. Trimming left V 2 bases short and J 9 bases short, with 11 bases between. Germline V gene sequence: CDR1 SGHNT, CDR2 YENEEA. The CDR3 protein is CASSLNQGGSPLHF. In DNA, the CDR3 is TGTGCCAGCAGCTTAAACCAGGGTGGTTCACCCCTCCACTTT.

The table lists this clone with a few counts. The rearrangement links TRBV30 to TRBJ1-3, with no clear D. The CDR3 spans 14 residues. Germline V gives CDR1 GTSNPN, CDR2 SVGIG (reference sequence). V was clipped by 2 bases and J by 1 base, with 9 bases between them. The chain's CDR3 is CAWSKGMSGNTIYF. As DNA, the CDR3 is TGTGCCTGGAGTAAGGGAATGTCTGGAAACACCATATATTTT. Together with reference TRBV30 and TRBJ1-3, the CDR3 gives the full variable domain: SQTIHQWPATLVQPVGSPLSLECTVEGTSNPNLYWYRQAAGRGLQLLFYSVGIGQISSEVPQNLSASRPQDRQFILSSKKLLLSDSGFYLCAWSKGMSGNTIYFGEGSWLTVV.

The chain employs TRBV15 and TRBJ1-2, with a possible D match to TRBD1 (6 bases). Germline lookup yields CDR1 LNHNV and CDR2 YYDKDF (reference sequence). The CDR3 loop spans 15 amino acids. Trimming took off 0 bases at V and 1 base at J, with 9 bases between the two ends. CDR3 DNA: TGTGCCACCAGCAGAGAAGGGGGGGGTAACTATGGCTACACCTTC. It is translated as CATSREGGGNYGYTF.

The gene calls are TRBV14 and TRBJ1-6; no clear D. The V gene lost 5 bases and the J gene lost 8 bases, with 16 bases spanning the gap. This CDR3 has 15 residues. CDR1 SGHDN and CDR2 FVKESK come from the germline V gene. CDR3 bases: TGTGCCAGCAGCGTCGTGGTCGGTAGACATTCACCCCTCCACTTT. Its translation is CASSVVVGRHSPLHF.

A few counts support this clone. This chain uses TRBV18 with TRBJ1-6; D unresolved. This CDR3 has 12 amino acids. Trimming left V 4 bases short and J 6 bases short, with 4 bases between. Looked up from germline, CDR1 is KGHSH and CDR2 is LQKENI. In DNA, the CDR3 is TGTGCCAGCTCACAATTTAATTCACCCCTCCACTTT. It translates to CASSQFNSPLHF.

CDR3 residues: CASSLQGRATNEKLFF. For the CDR3, the DNA is TGTGCCAGTAGTCTACAAGGCCGAGCAACTAATGAAAAACTGTTTTTT. The V call is TRBV19, the J call TRBJ1-4; D gene unclear. Trimming took off 5 bases at V and 0 bases at J, with 13 bases between the two ends. Per germline, CDR1 LNHDA and CDR2 SQIVND (reference sequence). This CDR3 comprises 16 residues.

This clone was recorded once. The V call is TRBV5-1, the J call TRBJ1-1; D unresolved. Trimming shortened V by 0 bases and J by 4 bases, and 10 bases separated the two germline ends. This CDR3 is built from 14 residues. From germline, CDR1 is SGHRS and CDR2 YFSETQ. The DNA of the CDR3 is TGCGCCAGCAGCTTGGTGGGAGGCTTCACTGAAGCTTTCTTT. Residues: CASSLVGGFTEAFF. The full variable domain, with the rest looked up from reference TRBV5-1 and TRBJ1-1, is KAGVTQTPRYLIKTRGQQVTLSCSPISGHRSVSWYQQTPGQGLQFLFEYFSETQRNKGNFPGRFSGRQFSNSRSEMNVSTLELGDSALYLCASSLVGGFTEAFFGQGTRLTVV.

This clone turned up a few times. This sequence joins TRBV7-7 and TRBJ2-5; D may be TRBD1 (6 bases). This CDR3 spans 16 amino acids. Germline V lookup: CDR1 SSHAT, CDR2 FNYEAQ (reference sequence). The germline V and J ends were trimmed by 1 base and 5 bases, with 17 bases remaining between them. As DNA, the CDR3 is TGTGCCAGCAGCTTAGTGGGGGCCCAGGGTGGGGAGACCCAGTACTTC. Its protein product is CASSLVGAQGGETQYF.

The gene calls are TRBV6-8 and TRBJ2-1; possibly TRBD2 for D (6 bases). V was trimmed by 4 bases and J by 4 bases, leaving 14 bases between them. CDR3 length equals 15 residues. CDR1 MNHGY and CDR2 SAAAGT come from the germline V gene. The CDR3 DNA sequence: TGTGCCAGCAGTTCGACGGGAGCAGGGTACAATGAGCAGTTCTTC. It yields the protein CASSSTGAGYNEQFF.

This clone was seen more than once but under ten times. The chain employs TRBV29-1 and TRBJ2-1; 10 nucleotides align to TRBD2. Germline V CDR1 and CDR2: SQVTM, ANQGSEA. The trim removed 2 bases at V and 7 bases at J, leaving 8 bases unmatched. This CDR3 region has 15 residues. In DNA form, the CDR3 reads TGCAGCGTTGAATTAGCGGGGGGTCTTTTGAATGAGCAGTTCTTC. This gives the protein CSVELAGGLLNEQFF.

This chain links TRBV2 with TRBJ2-4; 7 bases agree with TRBD1. J was trimmed by 0 bases and V by 6 bases; bases with no gene match: 11. This CDR3 has 17 amino acids. CDR1 and CDR2 from the germline V gene are SNHLY and FYNNEI. CDR3: CASSRDSDRLAKNIQYF. In DNA form, the CDR3 reads TGTGCCAGCAGCCGGGACAGCGACCGTCTAGCCAAAAACATTCAGTACTTC.

This clone was seen a handful of times. The V call is TRBV18, the J call TRBJ2-3; D is unresolved. Germline V gives CDR1 KGHSH, CDR2 LQKENI. CDR3 length: 16 amino acids. Trimming cost V 3 bases and J 3 bases, with 16 bases left between them. CDR3 sequence: CASSPPRRAGTDTQYF. For the CDR3, the DNA is TGTGCCAGCTCACCGCCGCGAAGGGCCGGTACAGATACGCAGTATTTT.

By proportion, this clone is medium-sized. One end of the junction does not line up with germline, which may come from a read error. This chain uses TRBV7-1 with TRBJ2-7; D gene ambiguous. TRBV7-1 is treated as an ORF (open reading frame) with a function not yet certain. The CDR3 has 13 residues. CDR3 residues: CARSLDGGYEQYF. CDR3 nucleotide sequence: TGTGCCAGAAGCTTGGATGGCGGATACGAGCAGTACTTC.

This CDR3 reads CASRDRGNPNYGYTF. CDR3 DNA sequence: TGTGCCAGTAGGGACAGGGGAAACCCTAACTATGGCTACACCTTC. The chain carries TRBV19 and TRBJ1-2; 9 positions match TRBD1. Germline V lookup: CDR1 LNHDA, CDR2 SQIVND (reference sequence). The CDR3 sequence is 15 residues long. V lost 6 bases and J lost 0; bases outside the gene matches: 5.